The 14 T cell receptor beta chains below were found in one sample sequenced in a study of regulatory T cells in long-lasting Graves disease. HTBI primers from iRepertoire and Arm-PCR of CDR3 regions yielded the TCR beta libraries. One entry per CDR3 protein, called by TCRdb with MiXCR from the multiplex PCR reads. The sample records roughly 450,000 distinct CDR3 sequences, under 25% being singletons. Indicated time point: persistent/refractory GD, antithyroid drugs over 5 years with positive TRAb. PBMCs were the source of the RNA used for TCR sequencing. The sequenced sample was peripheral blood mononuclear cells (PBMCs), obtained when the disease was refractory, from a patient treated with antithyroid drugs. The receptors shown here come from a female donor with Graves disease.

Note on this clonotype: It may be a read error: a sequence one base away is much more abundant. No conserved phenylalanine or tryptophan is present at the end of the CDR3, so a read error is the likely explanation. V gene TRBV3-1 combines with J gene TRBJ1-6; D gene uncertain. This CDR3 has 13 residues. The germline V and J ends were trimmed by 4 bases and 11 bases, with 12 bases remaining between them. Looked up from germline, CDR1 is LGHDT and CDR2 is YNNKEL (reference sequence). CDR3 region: CASSRVAETPLHL. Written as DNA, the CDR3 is TGTGCCAGCAGCCGGGTTGCGGAGACACCCCTCCACCTT.

CDR3 region: CSVAPRTGLDYGYTF. DNA for the CDR3: TGCAGCGTTGCTCCCCGGACAGGGTTAGACTATGGCTACACCTTC. V is TRBV29-1 and J is TRBJ1-2; 8 bases match TRBD1. The germline gives CDR1 SQVTM, CDR2 ANQGSEA. The junction had 10 bases not matched to a gene; V was cut back by 4 bases and J by 3 bases. The CDR3 sequence is 15 residues long.

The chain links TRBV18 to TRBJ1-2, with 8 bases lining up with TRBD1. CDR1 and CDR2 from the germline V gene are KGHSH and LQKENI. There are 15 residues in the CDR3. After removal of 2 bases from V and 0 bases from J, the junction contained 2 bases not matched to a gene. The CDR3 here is CASSPKTGANYGYTF. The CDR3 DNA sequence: TGTGCCAGCTCACCAAAGACAGGGGCTAACTATGGCTACACCTTC.

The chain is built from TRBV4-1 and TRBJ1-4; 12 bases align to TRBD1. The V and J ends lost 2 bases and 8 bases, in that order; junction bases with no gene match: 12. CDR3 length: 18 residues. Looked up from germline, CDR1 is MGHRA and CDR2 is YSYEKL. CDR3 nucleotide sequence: TGCGCCAGCAGCCAAACCCCGGGACAGGGGGCGCCCCGAGAAAAACTGTTTTTT. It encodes CASSQTPGQGAPREKLFF.

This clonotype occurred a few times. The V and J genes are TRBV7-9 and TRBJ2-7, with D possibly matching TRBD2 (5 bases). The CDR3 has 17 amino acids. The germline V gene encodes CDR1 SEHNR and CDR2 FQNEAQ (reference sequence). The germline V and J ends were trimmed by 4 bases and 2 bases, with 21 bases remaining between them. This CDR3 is CASSSHLEGVDTYEQYF. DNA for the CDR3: TGTGCCAGCAGCTCCCATCTTGAGGGCGTCGACACCTACGAGCAGTACTTC.

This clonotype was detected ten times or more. DNA for the CDR3: TGTGCCAGCAGCCCCGTTCCTAACTATGGCTACACCTTC. The encoded protein is CASSPVPNYGYTF. The chain employs TRBV12-3 or TRBV12-4 and TRBJ1-2, with D unresolved. V shed 6 bases and J shed 0 bases, with 8 bases lying between them. The CDR3 is made up of 13 amino acids.

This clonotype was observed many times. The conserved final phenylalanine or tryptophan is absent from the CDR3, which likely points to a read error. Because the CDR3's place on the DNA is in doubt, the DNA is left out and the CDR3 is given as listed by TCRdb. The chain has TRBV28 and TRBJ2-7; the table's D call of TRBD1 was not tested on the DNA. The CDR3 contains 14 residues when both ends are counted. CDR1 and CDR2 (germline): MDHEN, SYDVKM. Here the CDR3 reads CASSLSGAGQALST.

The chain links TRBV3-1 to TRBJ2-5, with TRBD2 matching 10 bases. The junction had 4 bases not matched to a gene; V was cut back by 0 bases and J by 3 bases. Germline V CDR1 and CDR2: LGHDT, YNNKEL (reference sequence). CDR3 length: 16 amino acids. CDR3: CASSQDLSGREETQYF. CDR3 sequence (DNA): TGTGCCAGCAGCCAAGATTTGAGCGGGAGGGAAGAGACCCAGTACTTC.

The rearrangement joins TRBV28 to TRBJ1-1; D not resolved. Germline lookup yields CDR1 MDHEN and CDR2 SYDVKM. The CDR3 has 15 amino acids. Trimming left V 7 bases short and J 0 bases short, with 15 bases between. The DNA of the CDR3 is TGTGCCAGCATGATATATTTGGGTCTGAACACTGAAGCTTTCTTT. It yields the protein CASMIYLGLNTEAFF. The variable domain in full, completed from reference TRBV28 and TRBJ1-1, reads DVKVTQSSRYLVKRTGEKVFLECVQDMDHENMFWYRQDPGLGLRLIYFSYDVKMKEKGDIPEGYSVSREKKERFSLILESASTNQTSMYLCASMIYLGLNTEAFFGQGTRLTVV.

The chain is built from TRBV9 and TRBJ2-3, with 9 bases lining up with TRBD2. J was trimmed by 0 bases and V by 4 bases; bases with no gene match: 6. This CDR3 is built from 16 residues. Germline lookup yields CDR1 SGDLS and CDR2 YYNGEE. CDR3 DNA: TGTGCCAGCAGCTCCCGGACTAGCGAGAGCACAGATACGCAGTATTTT. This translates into CASSSRTSESTDTQYF.

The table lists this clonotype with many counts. CDR3 coding DNA: TGTGCCAGCAGCCAAGACGCGCTTCCCCCCTACGAGCAGTACTTC. This codes for CASSQDALPPYEQYF. The chain carries TRBV14 and TRBJ2-7; D unresolved. V shed 0 bases and J shed 2 bases, with 11 bases lying between them. This CDR3 is 15 amino acids long. Germline V gene data show CDR1 as SGHDN and CDR2 as FVKESK.

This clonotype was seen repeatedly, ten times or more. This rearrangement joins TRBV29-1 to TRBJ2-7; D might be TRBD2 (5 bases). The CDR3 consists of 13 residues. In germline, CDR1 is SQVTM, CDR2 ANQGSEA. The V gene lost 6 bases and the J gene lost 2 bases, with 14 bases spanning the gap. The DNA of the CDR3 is TGCAGCGTGGACTCCGCCAGCCCCTACGAGCAGTACTTC. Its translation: CSVDSASPYEQYF.

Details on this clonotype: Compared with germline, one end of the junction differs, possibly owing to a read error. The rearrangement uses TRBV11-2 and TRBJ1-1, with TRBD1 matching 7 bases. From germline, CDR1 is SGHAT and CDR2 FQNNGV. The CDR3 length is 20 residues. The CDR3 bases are TGCGCCAGCAGCCAAGCTTGGGGTCGGGACGAGACAGGGATGAACACTGAAGCTTTCTTT. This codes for CASSQAWGRDETGMNTEAFF.

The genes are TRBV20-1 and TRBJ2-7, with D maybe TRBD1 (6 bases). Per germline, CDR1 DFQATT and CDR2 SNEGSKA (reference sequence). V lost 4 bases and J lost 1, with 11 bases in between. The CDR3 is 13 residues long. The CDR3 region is CSATGATSYEQYF. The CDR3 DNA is TGCAGTGCTACAGGGGCCACTTCCTACGAGCAGTACTTC.